The 17 T cell receptor beta chains listed next were all sequenced from one sample in a study of cytomegalovirus exposure and HLA in healthy donors. PCR amplification relied on 60 Vbeta primers (plus 13 Jbeta primers). Only in-frame clones appear in the TCRdb table, and some are missing; sequencing was by immunoSEQ multiplex PCR. The data contain about 150,000 clones, around 78% of them singletons. Input material: PBMCs. These receptor sequences come from a woman in her forties or fifties in good health and CMV-seropositive.

The gene calls are TRBV5-1 and TRBJ2-2; tentative D call: TRBD1 (5 bases). The V and J ends lost 1 base and 1 base respectively, with 8 bases between them. The germline CDR1 and CDR2 sequences are SGHRS and YFSETQ. This CDR3 is built from 15 residues. CDR3: CASSLLGVNTGELFF. The CDR3, as DNA: TGCGCCAGCAGCTTGTTAGGGGTGAACACCGGGGAGCTGTTTTTT.

To note about this clone: The sample has other DNA sequences that encode this CDR3 too. The chain employs TRBV30 and TRBJ1-2; 7 positions agree with TRBD1. V gave up 1 base and J gave up 5 bases; unmatched junction bases: 4. The CDR3 has 13 amino acids. Germline CDR1 and CDR2: GTSNPN and SVGIG (reference sequence). The CDR3 bases are TGTGCCTGGAGTGAGGGGGCTGGGTATGGCTACACCTTC. Protein: CAWSEGAGYGYTF.

This clone was picked up one time. This chain links TRBV28 with TRBJ2-7, with a weak D call TRBD2 (5 bases). This CDR3 region has 15 residues. Looked up from germline, CDR1 is MDHEN and CDR2 is SYDVKM. With 5 bases removed from V and 2 bases from J, the gap between germline ends came to 16 bases. The chain's CDR3 is CASSPVGTGAYEQYF. The CDR3 DNA reads as TGTGCCAGCAGTCCAGTGGGAACCGGGGCCTACGAGCAGTACTTC.

The chain joins TRBV13 to TRBJ2-7; D is possibly TRBD1 (6 bases). Germline CDR1 reads PRHDT; CDR2 reads FYEKMQ (reference sequence). This CDR3 is 13 amino acids long. V gave up 5 bases and J gave up 3 bases, with 11 bases separating them. CDR3 coding DNA: TGTGCCAGCAGCAGACAGGAGATCTACGAGCAGTACTTC. The encoded protein is CASSRQEIYEQYF.

The chain joins TRBV11-3 to TRBJ1-6; D unresolved. Germline assignment: CDR1 SGHNT and CDR2 YENEEA. V was pared by 1 base and J by 0 bases, with 7 bases between. This CDR3 is 16 amino acids long. The CDR3 nucleotides read TGTGCCAGCAGCTTAGCTGCGAGCTCCTATAATTCACCCCTCCACTTT. Translating it yields CASSLAASSYNSPLHF.

V gene TRBV28 combines with J gene TRBJ1-5, with TRBD1 matching over 9 bases. Losses at the gene ends were 6 bases for V and 0 bases for J; bases not matched to a gene: 3. The CDR3 runs 15 residues. Germline values: CDR1 MDHEN, CDR2 SYDVKM. CDR3 nucleotide sequence: TGTGCCAGCAGATGGGACAGGGATAGCAATCAGCCCCAGCATTTT. Translating it yields CASRWDRDSNQPQHF.

The chain couples TRBV15 to TRBJ2-5; tentatively, D is TRBD2 (6 bases). Germline lookup yields CDR1 LNHNV and CDR2 YYDKDF (reference sequence). Trimming left V 0 bases short and J 5 bases short, with 13 bases between. The length of the CDR3 is 15 residues. CDR3: CATSREAGIGETQYF. The DNA for the CDR3 is TGTGCCACCAGCAGAGAGGCGGGGATTGGGGAGACCCAGTACTTC.

V usage is TRBV9 and J usage is TRBJ2-7; 10 nucleotides line up with TRBD1. Germline-derived CDR1 and CDR2 are SGDLS and YYNGEE. This CDR3 comprises 15 residues. Trimming removed 3 bases from V and 3 bases from J; junction bases left unmatched: 6. The CDR3 bases are TGTGCCAGCAGCGCCTACGGGACAGGGGACTACGAGCAGTACTTC. Protein sequence: CASSAYGTGDYEQYF.

The CDR3 region has the DNA TGTGCCAGTAGTATCCGGACAGGATTAAACTATGGCTACACCTTC. The encoded protein is CASSIRTGLNYGYTF. The V gene is TRBV19, the J gene TRBJ1-2, with 7 bases lining up with TRBD1. The CDR3 sequence is 15 residues long. The V and J ends lost 3 bases and 2 bases, in that order; junction bases with no gene match: 6. Looked up from germline, CDR1 is LNHDA and CDR2 is SQIVND (reference sequence).

The CDR3 protein is CASSLQGYNSPLHF. The DNA for the CDR3 is TGTGCCAGCAGCCTACAGGGATATAATTCACCCCTCCACTTT. V gene TRBV7-2 combines with J gene TRBJ1-6; D possibly corresponds to TRBD1 (6 bases). The CDR3 has 14 amino acids. In germline, CDR1 is SGHTA, CDR2 FQGNSA. V gave up 5 bases and J gave up 4 bases, with 9 bases separating them.

The chain joins TRBV6-7 to TRBJ1-4, with no clear D. TRBV6-7 is labeled an ORF, and its function is uncertain. The CDR3 loop spans 13 amino acids. Trimming removed 11 bases from V and 8 bases from J, with 18 bases in between. The CDR3 DNA reads as TGTGCCGGGAGGGAGTGTTTGGGGGAAAAACTGTTTTTT. Amino acids: CAGRECLGEKLFF.

The J gene is TRBJ2-5, the V gene TRBV12-5, with D tentatively TRBD2 (6 bases). V gave up 4 bases and J gave up 5 bases, with 11 bases separating them. Germline lookup yields CDR1 LGHNT and CDR2 FRNRAP. This CDR3 region has 13 residues. The CDR3 nucleotides read TGTGCTAGTGGTTACTGGGGAGGCGAGACCCAGTACTTC. The encoded protein is CASGYWGGETQYF.

This clone was counted only a few times. The genes are TRBV19 and TRBJ1-5, with D perhaps matching TRBD1 (5 bases). Trimming left V 7 bases short and J 6 bases short, with 28 bases between. CDR1 is LNHDA, CDR2 SQIVND, per germline (reference sequence). The CDR3 sequence is 18 residues long. The CDR3 coding sequence is TGTGCCAGTACCGCTTGGGGCAGGGCGGATTTGTTGGGTCAGCCCCAGCATTTT. Its translation: CASTAWGRADLLGQPQHF.

The chain is built from TRBV29-1 and TRBJ1-1; D remains ambiguous. Germline values: CDR1 SQVTM, CDR2 ANQGSEA. The CDR3 totals 14 residues. V was clipped by 2 bases and J by 0 bases, with 10 bases between them. The CDR3 loop is CSVESGPMNTEAFF. For the CDR3, the DNA is TGCAGCGTTGAAAGCGGGCCGATGAACACTGAAGCTTTCTTT.

V usage is TRBV19 and J usage is TRBJ2-3; TRBD2 matches at 12 bases. Germline-derived CDR1 and CDR2 are LNHDA and SQIVND (reference sequence). The CDR3 covers 15 residues. Losses at the gene ends were 3 bases for V and 14 bases for J; bases not matched to a gene: 12. The CDR3 sequence: CASSIRLAGVLKWYF. The DNA of the CDR3 is TGTGCCAGTAGTATTCGACTAGCGGGAGTCTTAAAATGGTATTTT. Drawing the rest from reference TRBV19 and TRBJ2-3, the complete variable domain is DGGITQSPKYLFRKEGQNVTLSCEQNLNHDAMYWYRQDPGQGLRLIYYSQIVNDFQKGDIAEGYSVSREKKESFPLTVTSAQKNPTAFYLCASSIRLAGVLKWYFGPGTRLTVL.

The rearrangement joins TRBV4-2 to TRBJ1-2; the match to TRBD1 covers 7 bases. The CDR3 has 15 residues. The ends lost 3 bases at V and 4 bases at J; junction bases unmatched: 8. Germline CDR1 and CDR2: LGHNA and YNFKEQ. DNA of the CDR3: TGTGCCAGCAGCCAGGACTCCGGGACAGTCTATGGCTACACCTTC. The encoded protein is CASSQDSGTVYGYTF.

This CDR3 is CASSVGPGQGTNEKLFF. The CDR3 nucleotides are TGTGCCAGCAGCGTAGGCCCCGGTCAGGGGACAAATGAAAAACTGTTTTTT. This chain joins TRBV9 and TRBJ1-4; D is perhaps TRBD1 (6 bases). The CDR3 totals 17 residues. CDR1 is SGDLS, CDR2 YYNGEE, per germline. Trimming took off 0 bases at V and 5 bases at J, with 17 bases between the two ends.